The 18 T cell receptor beta chains in this list originate from one sample, sequenced in a study of early T cells in non-severe SARS-CoV-2 infection. MiXCR was run by TCRdb on the 5' RACE reads, yielding one entry per CDR3 protein. The sample holds 98,000 or so distinct CDR3 sequences; around 10% are singletons and the top ten take 5.1%. What was sequenced was whole blood. These receptors came from an adult who was a healthcare worker with PCR-confirmed SARS-CoV-2 infection or an uninfected control (not recorded which).

This chain connects TRBV15 to TRBJ1-4; the D gene is possibly TRBD1 (6 bases). Germline V gene sequence: CDR1 LNHNV, CDR2 YYDKDF (reference sequence). Trimming took off 0 bases at V and 6 bases at J, with 11 bases between the two ends. This CDR3 has 15 amino acids. In DNA form, the CDR3 reads TGTGCCACCAGCAGAGATCTCTACAGGGATGAAAAACTGTTTTTT. This gives the protein CATSRDLYRDEKLFF.

This clonotype was observed at least ten times. The V gene is TRBV6-5, the J gene TRBJ1-5; D remains unclear. V lost 6 bases to trimming and J lost 4 bases, with 7 bases between them. In germline, CDR1 is MNHEY, CDR2 SVGAGI. The CDR3 sequence is 12 residues long. CDR3 in amino acids: CASRSGNQPQHF. The CDR3 DNA sequence: TGTGCCAGCAGATCCGGGAATCAGCCCCAGCATTTT.

This clonotype was observed at least ten times. The gene calls are TRBV7-8 and TRBJ1-6; 7 bases map to TRBD1. The V and J ends lost 6 bases and 7 bases, in that order; junction bases with no gene match: 9. The CDR3 is made up of 15 amino acids. Germline CDR1 SGHVS, CDR2 FQNEAQ. CDR3 sequence reads: CASSYRQGSNSPLHF. The CDR3 bases are TGTGCCAGCAGTTACAGACAGGGCTCAAATTCACCCCTCCACTTT.

This clonotype occurred many times. The V call is TRBV12-5, the J call TRBJ1-1; D may be TRBD1 (5 bases). The V gene lost 4 bases and the J gene lost 5 bases, with 20 bases spanning the gap. Per the germline V gene, CDR1 is LGHNT and CDR2 is FRNRAP. This CDR3 spans 16 amino acids. CDR3: CASGSALARVGTEAFF. As DNA, the CDR3 is TGTGCTAGTGGTTCCGCCTTGGCCAGGGTAGGGACTGAAGCTTTCTTT.

The chain recombines TRBV5-1 with TRBJ2-7; D not certain. The CDR3 runs to 13 residues. V lost 5 bases and J 5 bases, leaving 14 bases between the germline ends. CDR1 is SGHRS and CDR2 is YFSETQ in the germline V gene. The CDR3 DNA sequence: TGCGCCAGCAGTATTTCGGATCACGACGAGCAGTACTTC. It specifies CASSISDHDEQYF.

This clonotype has ten or more counts. The rearrangement uses TRBV6-5 and TRBJ2-2; 9 nucleotides match TRBD1. The CDR3 has 15 residues. Per the germline V gene, CDR1 is MNHEY and CDR2 is SVGAGI. J lost 1 base, V lost 5 bases, and 2 bases had no gene match. The CDR3 bases are TGTGCCAGCAGTACGACAGGGGGGAACACCGGGGAGCTGTTTTTT. This codes for CASSTTGGNTGELFF.

This clonotype appeared many times. The gene calls are TRBV12-3 or TRBV12-4 and TRBJ1-1, with D perhaps matching TRBD1 (5 bases). Trimming took 7 bases from V and 3 from J, leaving 18 bases between them. The CDR3 extends over 15 amino acids. This CDR3 reads CASTLGGGWDTEAFF. DNA of the CDR3: TGTGCCAGCACCTTAGGCGGGGGTTGGGACACTGAAGCTTTCTTT.

V usage is TRBV29-1 and J usage is TRBJ1-2; the match to TRBD1 covers 9 bases. This CDR3 is 16 amino acids long. The trim removed 1 base at V and 4 bases at J, leaving 10 bases unmatched. The germline V gene has CDR1 SQVTM and CDR2 ANQGSEA. CDR3 sequence (DNA): TGCAGCGTTGAAGTGGGACAGGGAGCGGTCGTCTATGGCTACACCTTC. The encoded protein is CSVEVGQGAVVYGYTF.

The table lists this clonotype with many counts. The chain joins TRBV28 to TRBJ2-3; D unresolved. The CDR3 sequence is 14 residues long. V was cut by 3 bases and J by 7 bases, with 14 bases left in between. From germline, CDR1 is MDHEN and CDR2 SYDVKM. CDR3 nucleotide sequence: TGTGCCAGCAGTTTGTATGGGGTTGAAAATACGCAGTATTTT. It encodes CASSLYGVENTQYF. The full variable domain, rest sourced from reference TRBV28 and TRBJ2-3, is DVKVTQSSRYLVKRTGEKVFLECVQDMDHENMFWYRQDPGLGLRLIYFSYDVKMKEKGDIPEGYSVSREKKERFSLILESASTNQTSMYLCASSLYGVENTQYFGPGTRLTVL.

In this sample, this clonotype turned up many times. The chain combines TRBV20-1 with TRBJ1-1; D gene ambiguous. CDR3 size: 12 residues. The V and J ends lost 6 bases and 4 bases respectively, with 12 bases between them. Germline-derived CDR1 and CDR2 are DFQATT and SNEGSKA (reference sequence). CDR3 bases: TGCAGTGCCCAAAAGAGATTCACTGAAGCTTTCTTT. Encoded protein: CSAQKRFTEAFF.

This clonotype has a handful of counts. The V gene is TRBV20-1, the J gene TRBJ2-2; 8 bases match TRBD1. The CDR3 runs 14 residues. Losses at the gene ends were 3 bases for V and 5 bases for J; bases not matched to a gene: 5. Germline CDR1 reads DFQATT; CDR2 reads SNEGSKA (reference sequence). CDR3 DNA: TGCAGTGCTAGCCGGACAGGGAGTACCGGGGAGCTGTTTTTT. Encoded protein: CSASRTGSTGELFF.

In its sample, this clonotype was seen a few times. The chain uses TRBV5-4 and TRBJ1-4, with 12 bases identical to TRBD1. Trimming cost V 3 bases and J 3 bases; bases outside gene matches: 6. The CDR3 covers 17 residues. Germline V CDR1 and CDR2: SGHNT, YYREEE (reference sequence). The CDR3 region is CASSSRDRGPANEKLFF. The CDR3 nucleotides read TGTGCCAGCAGCTCTCGGGACAGGGGGCCGGCTAATGAAAAACTGTTTTTT. Filled out from reference TRBV5-4 and TRBJ1-4, the complete variable domain reads ETGVTQSPTHLIKTRGQQVTLRCSSQSGHNTVSWYQQALGQGPQFIFQYYREEENGRGNFPPRFSGLQFPNYSSELNVNALELDDSALYLCASSSRDRGPANEKLFFGSGTQLSVL.

V and J are TRBV7-3 and TRBJ2-1; D call uncertain. The germline V and J ends were trimmed by 6 bases and 3 bases, with 15 bases remaining between them. Germline CDR1 SGHTA, CDR2 FQGTGA. The CDR3 contains 15 residues. The CDR3 loop reads CASSETGSLYNEQFF. The DNA for the CDR3 is TGTGCCAGCAGTGAAACTGGCTCCCTCTACAATGAGCAGTTCTTC.

The chain joins TRBV5-1 to TRBJ1-4; D unresolved. The CDR3 sequence is 17 residues long. Germline lookup yields CDR1 SGHRS and CDR2 YFSETQ. The germline V and J ends were trimmed by 4 bases and 0 bases, with 16 bases remaining between them. The CDR3 loop is CASSQRELFATNEKLFF. Here the CDR3 DNA reads TGCGCCAGCAGCCAAAGAGAGCTCTTTGCAACTAATGAAAAACTGTTTTTT.

This clonotype was counted only a few times. This chain links TRBV6-1 with TRBJ1-3; D not certain. This CDR3 has 13 amino acids. The V gene's germline CDR1 is MNHNS and CDR2 SASEGT. V lost 11 bases, J lost 0 bases, and 11 bases lay in between. CDR3 sequence (DNA): TGTGCCTCCGACACCGACTCTGGAAACACCATATATTTT. Translation gives CASDTDSGNTIYF.

This clonotype was seen ten or more times. This rearrangement joins TRBV6-4 to TRBJ2-1, with 9 bases fitting TRBD2. J lost 1 base, V lost 3 bases, and 4 bases had no gene match. The CDR3 totals 16 residues. The germline CDR1 and CDR2 sequences are MRHNA and SNTAGT. CDR3 residues: CASSEFAGGSYNEQFF. CDR3 in DNA: TGTGCCAGCAGTGAATTTGCGGGAGGGTCCTACAATGAGCAGTTCTTC.

This clonotype was recorded a few times. This chain joins TRBV7-9 and TRBJ2-3; 13 nucleotides match TRBD2. Unmatched junction bases numbered 6, after V lost 2 bases and J lost 4 bases. The CDR3 has 17 residues. The germline V gene encodes CDR1 SEHNR and CDR2 FQNEAQ (reference sequence). The CDR3 nucleotides are TGTGCCAGCAGCTTAATTGGCGGGACTAGCGGGGCAGATACGCAGTATTTT. Translated, it gives CASSLIGGTSGADTQYF. The full variable domain, completed using reference TRBV7-9 and TRBJ2-3, is DTGVSQNPRHKITKRGQNVTFRCDPISEHNRLYWYRQTLGQGPEFLTYFQNEAQLEKSRLLSDRFSAERPKGSFSTLEIQRTEQGDSAMYLCASSLIGGTSGADTQYFGPGTRLTVL.

This clonotype was picked up a small number of times. The chain is built from TRBV6-5 and TRBJ1-5, with D unresolved. From germline, CDR1 is MNHEY and CDR2 SVGAGI. The CDR3 extends over 15 amino acids. V lost 4 bases and J lost 1, with 11 bases in between. The CDR3: CASSFSSQSNQPQHF. The CDR3 nucleotides are TGTGCCAGCAGTTTCTCCTCGCAGAGCAATCAGCCCCAGCATTTT.